This TCR beta chain was sequenced during a study of early T cells in non-severe SARS-CoV-2 infection. Per germline, CDR1 KGHSH and CDR2 LQKENI. The V segment lost 4 bases and the J segment 4 bases; nucleotides outside the gene matches: 3. This CDR3 is 14 amino acids long. Unique molecular identifier tags were affixed to discrete cDNA molecules. TCRdb analysed the 5' RACE reads with MiXCR anew, one entry per CDR3 protein. The sample consists of about 110,000 distinct CDR3 sequences, around 13% of them appearing once. In its sample, this clonotype was seen many times. Its antigen is still unknown. The study, taken as a whole, reports: VDJdb matching, biased toward anti-spike CD8 responses, missed private and CD4 specificities.

Specimen: whole blood, collected at baseline. The rearrangement uses TRBV18 and TRBJ2-3, with 9 nucleotides matching TRBD2. This TCR was sampled from an adult who was a healthcare worker with PCR-confirmed SARS-CoV-2 infection or an uninfected control (not recorded which). The CDR3 sequence: CASSQGLAADTQYF. The CDR3 DNA is TGTGCCAGCTCACAGGGACTAGCTGCAGATACGCAGTATTTT.